One and the same sample provided the 19 T cell receptor beta chains below, sequenced in a study of long-term antiretroviral therapy in people with HIV. Samples were assayed with immunoSEQ v3.0 at survey level. Assay used: immunoSEQ multiplex PCR; TCRdb lists only in-frame clones, some missing. The top ten hold about 4% of the sample, which has about 40,000 clones, 70% to 90% seen once. Material: unsorted PBMCs, obtained 1.2 years after starting antiretroviral therapy. These receptors were obtained from a woman aged 45-65 years with HIV.

The genes are TRBV10-1 and TRBJ2-3; possibly TRBD1 or TRBD2 for D (6 bases each). CDR1 is WNHNN and CDR2 is SYGVQD in the germline V gene (reference sequence). CDR3 length: 14 amino acids. Trimming shortened V by 4 bases and J by 7 bases, and 15 bases separated the two germline ends. CDR3 region: CASSASGGLNTQYF. The CDR3 DNA reads as TGCGCCAGCAGTGCGTCTGGGGGGCTAAATACGCAGTATTTT.

This chain connects TRBV14 to TRBJ1-2; D unresolved. The CDR3 sequence is 15 residues long. V lost 3 bases, J lost 5 bases, and 16 bases lay in between. Germline V gene sequence: CDR1 SGHDN, CDR2 FVKESK. CDR3 region: CASSHRVSTSYGYTF. Here the CDR3 DNA reads TGTGCCAGCAGCCATCGAGTATCTACATCGTATGGCTACACCTTC.

The chain employs TRBV6-1 and TRBJ2-7; 8 bases agree with TRBD1. The CDR3 has 14 residues. Germline V gene data show CDR1 as MNHNS and CDR2 as SASEGT. J lost 1 base, V lost 5 bases, and 4 bases had no gene match. CDR3 DNA sequence: TGTGCCAGCAGTCGGACAGGGAATTCCTACGAGCAGTACTTC. Its protein product is CASSRTGNSYEQYF.

Of note for this clone: One end of the junction does not line up with germline, which may come from a read error. This sequence joins TRBV7-3 and TRBJ2-1, with 9 nucleotides matching TRBD1. CDR1 is SGHTA, CDR2 FQGTGA, per germline. This CDR3 is built from 15 residues. The CDR3, as DNA: TGTGCCAGCAGCCTAACAGGGGGCGCATTGAATGAGCAGTTCTTC. Amino acids: CASSLTGGALNEQFF.

This sequence joins TRBV9 and TRBJ2-7, with 7 positions matching TRBD1. The germline V gene has CDR1 SGDLS and CDR2 YYNGEE. This CDR3 comprises 15 residues. V shed 4 bases and J 0 bases; nucleotides not matched to a gene: 7. This CDR3 reads CASSPRSGGSYEQYF. CDR3 nucleotide sequence: TGTGCCAGCAGCCCGCGGTCAGGGGGCTCCTACGAGCAGTACTTC. The full variable domain, completed using reference TRBV9 and TRBJ2-7, is DSGVTQTPKHLITATGQRVTLRCSPRSGDLSVYWYQQSLDQGLQFLIQYYNGEERAKGNILERFSAQQFPDLHSELNLSSLELGDSALYFCASSPRSGGSYEQYFGPGTRLTVT.

The chain joins TRBV11-2 to TRBJ1-4; 7 bases map to TRBD1. V lost 0 bases and J lost 0; bases outside the gene matches: 13. Germline V gene lookup returns CDR1 SGHAT and CDR2 FQNNGV. This CDR3 has 20 amino acids. CDR3 DNA: TGTGCCAGCAGCTTAGATAACGCAGTCAGGGGGGCCGCAACTAATGAAAAACTGTTTTTT. Protein product: CASSLDNAVRGAATNEKLFF.

The chain is built from TRBV4-2 and TRBJ1-6; D is unresolved. The CDR3 runs to 17 residues. V lost 0 bases and J 1 base, leaving 10 bases between the germline ends. CDR1 and CDR2 from the germline V gene are LGHNA and YNFKEQ. The CDR3 nucleotides read TGTGCCAGCAGCCAAGATTTTCCCGTGTCCTATAATTCACCCCTCCACTTT. Translation gives CASSQDFPVSYNSPLHF.

The gene calls are TRBV5-3 and TRBJ2-3, with D possibly matching TRBD2 (6 bases). TRBV5-3 is known as an ORF, though its function is uncertain. This CDR3 comprises 13 residues. The V and J ends lost 9 bases and 1 base respectively, with 12 bases between them. CDR3 amino acids: CATNGGGTDTQYF. Written as DNA, the CDR3 is TGTGCCACCAACGGAGGGGGCACAGATACGCAGTATTTT.

J is TRBJ2-5 and V is TRBV11-2; D is perhaps TRBD1 or TRBD2 (7 bases each). CDR3 length: 15 amino acids. Germline lookup yields CDR1 SGHAT and CDR2 FQNNGV. V was shortened by 5 bases and J by 6 bases, with 19 bases between the two germline ends. The CDR3 region has the DNA TGTGCCAGCAGCGCCCTCGGGCAGGGGGGGAAGACCCAGTACTTC. Amino acid sequence: CASSALGQGGKTQYF.

This clone has a single count. The V call is TRBV21-1, the J call TRBJ2-4. TRBV21-1 corresponds to a pseudogene. The CDR3 spans 16 residues. This chain's CDR3 is CASSETGDLAKNIQYF. CDR3 nucleotides: TGTGCCAGCAGTGAGACCGGGGACCTAGCCAAAAACATTCAGTACTTC.

Here the CDR3 DNA reads TGTGCCAGCAGCTTAGCACAGAGCTACGAGCAGTACTTC. Protein sequence: CASSLAQSYEQYF. This chain joins TRBV7-8 and TRBJ2-7; no firm D call. Germline V gene data show CDR1 as SGHVS and CDR2 as FQNEAQ. This CDR3 is 13 amino acids long. V was pared by 0 bases and J by 3 bases, with 6 bases between. Filled out from reference TRBV7-8 and TRBJ2-7, the complete variable domain reads GAGVSQSPRYKVAKRGQDVALRCDPISGHVSLFWYQQALGQGPEFLTYFQNEAQLDKSGLPSDRFFAERPEGSVSTLKIQRTQQEDSAVYLCASSLAQSYEQYFGPGTRLTVT.

This rearrangement joins TRBV4-1 to TRBJ1-1; 10 positions match TRBD1. Germline V gene sequence: CDR1 MGHRA, CDR2 YSYEKL. The V segment lost 4 bases and the J segment 1 base; nucleotides outside the gene matches: 3. The CDR3 totals 15 residues. CDR3 sequence (DNA): TGCGCCAGCAGCCTGGGACAGGGGCGGAACACTGAAGCTTTCTTT. This sequence encodes CASSLGQGRNTEAFF.

J is TRBJ2-7 and V is TRBV19, with a weak D call TRBD1 (6 bases). This CDR3 region has 14 residues. V dropped 5 bases and J dropped 2 bases, with 13 bases sitting between them. Per the germline V gene, CDR1 is LNHDA and CDR2 is SQIVND (reference sequence). The CDR3 loop is CASSLTGLTYEQYF. The CDR3, as DNA: TGTGCCAGTAGTCTTACAGGGTTGACCTACGAGCAGTACTTC.

The V and J genes are TRBV2 and TRBJ2-2; D may be TRBD2 (5 bases). CDR3 length: 14 amino acids. Germline V gene lookup returns CDR1 SNHLY and CDR2 FYNNEI. Trimming pared 2 bases from V and 4 bases from J, leaving 8 bases between. In DNA form, the CDR3 reads TGTGCCAGCAGTGAAACTAGGAGCACCGGGGAGCTGTTTTTT. Translated: CASSETRSTGELFF. The full variable domain, with the rest looked up from reference TRBV2 and TRBJ2-2, is EPEVTQTPSHQVTQMGQEVILRCVPISNHLYFYWYRQILGQKVEFLVSFYNNEISEKSEIFDDQFSVERPDGSNFTLKIRSTKLEDSAMYFCASSETRSTGELFFGEGSRLTVL.

The chain employs TRBV27 and TRBJ2-3; 9 bases align to TRBD1. From germline, CDR1 is MNHEY and CDR2 SMNVEV (reference sequence). This CDR3 is 17 amino acids long. J lost 2 bases, V lost 6 bases, and 12 bases had no gene match. The CDR3 DNA follows: TGTGCCAGCAGACCTCTTCCGGGACAGGGTACCACAGATACGCAGTATTTT. Translating it yields CASRPLPGQGTTDTQYF.

This chain connects TRBV9 to TRBJ2-5; maybe TRBD2 (7 bases). Germline-derived CDR1 and CDR2 are SGDLS and YYNGEE. The CDR3 runs to 15 residues. V was trimmed by 4 bases and J by 4 bases, leaving 17 bases between them. CDR3 nucleotides: TGTGCCAGCAGCCAGAGACTAGGGGGGGTAGAGACCCAGTACTTC. This encodes CASSQRLGGVETQYF. Based on the CDR3 plus reference TRBV9 and TRBJ2-5, the full variable domain is DSGVTQTPKHLITATGQRVTLRCSPRSGDLSVYWYQQSLDQGLQFLIQYYNGEERAKGNILERFSAQQFPDLHSELNLSSLELGDSALYFCASSQRLGGVETQYFGPGTRLLVL.

The V and J genes are TRBV7-2 and TRBJ1-1, with D unresolved. CDR1 is SGHTA and CDR2 is FQGNSA in the germline V gene. Deletions cut 4 bases from V and 4 bases from J, with 13 bases between. The CDR3 runs to 14 residues. DNA for the CDR3: TGTGCCAGCAGCTCTACTGGGTGGGGCACTGAAGCTTTCTTT. Translating it yields CASSSTGWGTEAFF. Supplemented by reference TRBV7-2 and TRBJ1-1, the full variable domain reads GAGVSQSPSNKVTEKGKDVELRCDPISGHTALYWYRQSLGQGLEFLIYFQGNSAPDKSGLPSDRFSAERTGGSVSTLTIQRTQQEDSAVYLCASSSTGWGTEAFFGQGTRLTVV.

The chain joins TRBV2 to TRBJ1-1; 8 bases agree with TRBD1. Germline-derived CDR1 and CDR2 are SNHLY and FYNNEI. The CDR3 extends over 13 amino acids. V was pared by 9 bases and J by 1 base, with 4 bases of the junction left unmatched. Here the CDR3 reads CASNRGRNTEAFF. CDR3 nucleotide sequence: TGTGCCAGTAACAGGGGGAGGAACACTGAAGCTTTCTTT.

This sequence joins TRBV5-1 and TRBJ2-3; possible D gene TRBD2, 6 bases. This CDR3 region has 14 residues. Germline assignment: CDR1 SGHRS and CDR2 YFSETQ. V dropped 3 bases and J dropped 2 bases, with 10 bases sitting between them. This CDR3 reads CASSYGTFTDTQYF. The CDR3, as DNA: TGCGCCAGCAGCTATGGGACTTTCACAGATACGCAGTATTTT.